The sequence of this T cell receptor beta chain was determined in a study of CD8 T cells in Susac syndrome. Study results and limitations: The total CD8+ repertoires contained around 15 Susac-specific public clones, and the CD8+ TEMRA repertoires contained roughly 5. Clonal expansion was present among Susac CD8+ cells. This expansion reached its peak in TEMRA cells and in active patients.

Germline assignment: CDR1 SGDLS and CDR2 YYNGEE. The CDR3 sequence is 15 residues long. V gave up 0 bases and J gave up 4 bases; unmatched junction bases: 2. RNA, at about 0.45 to 1 ug, was reverse transcribed with random hexamers. The method of amplification for TCR beta CDR3 was immunoSEQ multiplex PCR, covering 54 Vbeta and 13 Jbeta. TCRdb ran MiXCR on the immunoSEQ multiplex PCR reads and lists one entry per CDR3 protein. The data hold roughly 100,000 distinct CDR3 sequences, with less than 95% observed a single time. Turning to this clonotype: Its antigen is currently unknown.

The chain joins TRBV9 to TRBJ2-3; TRBD1 matches at 10 bases. The clonotype comes from a human donor with Susac syndrome. The sample consisted of CD8+ T cells from PBMCs. The CDR3 here is CASSVGGTGADTQYF. Written as DNA, the CDR3 is TGTGCCAGCAGCGTAGGGGGGACAGGGGCAGATACGCAGTATTTT.